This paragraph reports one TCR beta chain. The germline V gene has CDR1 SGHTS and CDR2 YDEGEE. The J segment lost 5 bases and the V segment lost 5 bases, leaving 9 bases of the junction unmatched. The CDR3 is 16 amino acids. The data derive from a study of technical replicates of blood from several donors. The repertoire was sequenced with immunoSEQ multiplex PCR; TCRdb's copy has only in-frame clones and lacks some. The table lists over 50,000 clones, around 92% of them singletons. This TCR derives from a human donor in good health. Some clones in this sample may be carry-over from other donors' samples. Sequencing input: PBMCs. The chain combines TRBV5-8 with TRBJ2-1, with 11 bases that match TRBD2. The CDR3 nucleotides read TGTGCCAGCAGACCACCTGCTAGCGGGAGGAACAATGAGCAGTTCTTC. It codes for CASRPPASGRNNEQFF.